One sample yielded the 16 T cell receptor beta chains listed below, sequenced in a study of CD8+CD57+ T cells in acquired aplastic anemia. Researchers used genomic DNA as the template to profile TCR beta VDJ and CDR3. In TCRdb, the reads were re-called with MiXCR into one record per CDR3 protein. In the table there are roughly 500,000 distinct CDR3 sequences, around 30% of which are singletons. Patients included in sequencing had previously demonstrated CD8+CD57+ cell expansion by flow cytometry. The sample was sorted CD4+, CD8+, or CD8+CD57+ T cells (not recorded which) from PBMCs. These receptors all come from a human donor with aplastic anemia.

The CDR3, as DNA: TGTGCCAGTTCGAACCAGGGGTTGAGTGGCTACACCTTC. It yields the protein CASSNQGLSGYTF. The chain joins TRBV6-4 to TRBJ1-2; D might be TRBD1 (6 bases). Germline CDR1 and CDR2: MRHNA and SNTAGT. Between the trimmed V and J ends, which lost 9 bases and 7 bases, there was a span of 18 bases. The CDR3 covers 13 residues.

Turning to this clonotype: This may be a read error: a much more frequent sequence differs by one nucleotide. This chain joins TRBV9 and TRBJ1-6; D gene ambiguous. The CDR3 extends over 14 amino acids. Germline V lookup: CDR1 SGDLS, CDR2 YYNGEE. CDR3 DNA: TGTGCCAGCAGCCCGCGGTCCTGTAATTCACCCCTCCACTTT. Its translation is CASSPRSCNSPLHF.

The chain combines TRBV20-1 with TRBJ2-1; TRBD2 aligns across 10 bases. The CDR3 contains 14 residues. V trimming: 5 bases; J trimming: 7 bases; junction bases outside the gene matches: 8. Germline assignment: CDR1 DFQATT and CDR2 SNEGSKA (reference sequence). The chain's CDR3 is CSAGTSGAANEQFF. Written as DNA, the CDR3 is TGCAGTGCTGGAACTAGCGGGGCCGCTAATGAGCAGTTCTTC.

This clonotype was recorded many times. This chain links TRBV7-6 with TRBJ1-2; TRBD1 agrees at 8 bases. Germline CDR1 is SGHVS and CDR2 is FNYEAQ. CDR3 length: 13 amino acids. Unmatched junction bases numbered 3, after V lost 4 bases and J lost 5 bases. The CDR3 loop is CASSSRQGYGYTF. The CDR3 DNA is TGTGCCAGCAGCTCCAGACAGGGGTATGGCTACACCTTC.

This clonotype was seen ten or more times. The chain couples TRBV12-3 or TRBV12-4 to TRBJ1-2, with 9 nucleotides matching TRBD1. V gave up 8 bases and J gave up 3 bases; unmatched junction bases: 7. The CDR3 contains 14 residues. The CDR3 here is CASGLTGGDYGYTF. CDR3 nucleotide sequence: TGTGCCAGCGGCCTCACAGGGGGCGACTATGGCTACACCTTC.

This clonotype was recorded a few times. At one end, the junction sequence differs from germline, possibly due to a read error. The chain employs TRBV10-1 and TRBJ2-1, with a weak D call TRBD2 (6 bases). The CDR3 contains 16 residues. Looked up from germline, CDR1 is WNHNN and CDR2 is SYGVQD (reference sequence). CDR3 in DNA: TGCGCCAGCAGCGCGGGACTGACAAGCTCCCACAATGAGCAGTTCTTC. Translated, it gives CASSAGLTSSHNEQFF.

This chain joins TRBV10-2 and TRBJ1-3, with D unclear. Germline CDR1 reads WSHSY; CDR2 reads SAAADI. V was clipped by 11 bases and J by 7 bases, with 15 bases between them. The CDR3 loop spans 12 amino acids. The CDR3 loop reads CAVPGNINTIYF. The CDR3, as DNA: TGCGCCGTCCCGGGGAATATTAACACCATATATTTT.

J is TRBJ2-7 and V is TRBV12-3 or TRBV12-4; TRBD1 matches at 10 bases. The junction had 17 bases not matched to a gene; V was cut back by 10 bases and J by 2 bases. This CDR3 comprises 17 residues. In DNA form, the CDR3 reads TGTGCCACTGGATTGACTCCGGGACAGGGGATTCCCTACGAGCAGTACTTC. This codes for CATGLTPGQGIPYEQYF.

There are many counts of this clonotype. The genes are TRBV29-1 and TRBJ2-1; perhaps TRBD1 as D (5 bases). Germline loops: CDR1 SQVTM, CDR2 ANQGSEA. This CDR3 contains 11 residues. Deletions cut 7 bases from V and 4 bases from J, with 8 bases between. CDR3 sequence (DNA): TGCAGCGACCGACAGTACAATGAGCAGTTCTTC. It is translated as CSDRQYNEQFF.

This clonotype was seen many times. The chain combines TRBV29-1 with TRBJ1-4, with D unresolved. With 5 bases removed from V and 6 bases from J, the gap between germline ends came to 10 bases. This CDR3 comprises 12 residues. Germline assignment: CDR1 SQVTM and CDR2 ANQGSEA. This chain's CDR3 is CSVRVADEKLFF. The CDR3 nucleotides are TGCAGCGTTCGGGTGGCAGATGAAAAACTGTTTTTT.

This clonotype was seen ten or more times. The chain uses TRBV10-3 and TRBJ1-5, with no clear D. CDR1 and CDR2 from the germline V gene are ENHRY and SYGVKD. V was clipped by 0 bases and J by 5 bases, with 5 bases between them. This CDR3 has 13 residues. CDR3 nucleotides: TGTGCCATCAGTGAGTCCAGCGATCAGCCCCAGCATTTT. This gives the protein CAISESSDQPQHF.

The genes are TRBV7-8 and TRBJ1-1; D call uncertain. The CDR3 loop spans 13 amino acids. V gave up 7 bases and J gave up 5 bases, with 14 bases separating them. Germline CDR1 SGHVS, CDR2 FQNEAQ. The CDR3 sequence is CASNSPGLTEAFF. The CDR3, as DNA: TGTGCCAGCAACTCACCGGGTTTAACTGAAGCTTTCTTT.

V gene TRBV19 combines with J gene TRBJ2-2, with D hard to call. This CDR3 spans 13 amino acids. The V gene's germline CDR1 is LNHDA and CDR2 SQIVND (reference sequence). Deletions cut 4 bases from V and 1 base from J, with 4 bases between. For the CDR3, the DNA is TGTGCCAGTAGTAGTCTGAACACCGGGGAGCTGTTTTTT. It translates to CASSSLNTGELFF.

This clonotype occurred many times. This chain connects TRBV20-1 to TRBJ1-6, with 7 bases lining up with TRBD1. This CDR3 comprises 15 residues. CDR1 is DFQATT, CDR2 SNEGSKA, per germline (reference sequence). Trimming removed 4 bases from V and 3 bases from J; junction bases left unmatched: 6. CDR3 in amino acids: CSATWDSIYNSPLHF. The CDR3 region has the DNA TGCAGTGCTACGTGGGACAGTATCTATAATTCACCCCTCCACTTT.

This clonotype was recorded a few times. The chain is built from TRBV5-8 and TRBJ2-5, with D possibly being TRBD1 (5 bases). CDR1 and CDR2 from the germline V gene are SGHTS and YDEGEE. This CDR3 spans 13 amino acids. The V and J ends lost 7 bases and 6 bases respectively, with 16 bases between them. In nucleotides, the CDR3 is TGTGCCAGCGGGGCGCCATGGGAACAGACCCAGTACTTC. It translates to CASGAPWEQTQYF.

This clonotype has ten or more counts. CDR3 residues: CASSEQTNYGYTF. The CDR3 bases are TGTGCCAGCAGTGAACAGACTAACTATGGCTACACCTTC. The chain is built from TRBV6-1 and TRBJ1-2, with D unresolved. CDR1 MNHNS and CDR2 SASEGT come from the germline V gene. This CDR3 spans 13 amino acids. Between the trimmed V and J ends, which lost 2 bases and 0 bases, there was a span of 4 bases.